A single sample gave rise to the 27 T cell receptor beta chains below, sequenced in a study of radiation and T cells in renal cell carcinoma. Assay: immunoSEQ multiplex PCR; the TCRdb copy retains only in-frame clones and omits some. The sample yields around 140,000 clones, less than 85% seen once. Regarding time point: baseline pretreatment blood. Treatment given: 15 Gy SBRT to primary tumor, nephrectomy 4 weeks later. The specimen comprised blood, sampled from a patient whose treatment included radiotherapy and nephrectomy. The receptors were sampled from a woman between 45 and 65 years old with renal cell carcinoma.

V usage is TRBV5-6 and J usage is TRBJ2-5; 9 bases map to TRBD1. Germline V gene data show CDR1 as SGHDT and CDR2 as YYEEEE. The CDR3 consists of 13 residues. Germline trimming cut 4 bases from V and 6 bases from J; bases unmatched to any gene: 4. CDR3 nucleotide sequence: TGTGCCAGCAGCCAGACAGGGGGAAAGACCCAGTACTTC. Translated: CASSQTGGKTQYF.

The chain links TRBV7-6 to TRBJ2-4, with 7 positions matching TRBD1. The V gene's germline CDR1 is SGHVS and CDR2 FNYEAQ. The CDR3 extends over 17 amino acids. V was clipped by 5 bases and J by 0 bases; unmatched bases: 10. The CDR3 nucleotides are TGTGCCAGCAGCACCAGGGGGTTCGGTCTAGCCAAAAACATTCAGTACTTC. Its protein is CASSTRGFGLAKNIQYF. The full variable domain, its missing parts supplied by reference TRBV7-6 and TRBJ2-4, is GAGVSQSPRYKVTKRGQDVALRCDPISGHVSLYWYRQALGQGPEFLTYFNYEAQQDKSGLPNDRFSAERPEGSISTLTIQRTEQRDSAMYRCASSTRGFGLAKNIQYFGAGTRLSVL.

This rearrangement joins TRBV6-1 to TRBJ1-1; 7 positions match TRBD1. The CDR3 is made up of 14 amino acids. The junction had 6 bases not matched to a gene; V was cut back by 6 bases and J by 2 bases. Germline assignment: CDR1 MNHNS and CDR2 SASEGT. CDR3 nucleotide sequence: TGTGCCAGCAGAAGGGACAGAATAAACACTGAAGCTTTCTTT. It is translated as CASRRDRINTEAFF.

The rearrangement uses TRBV4-3 and TRBJ2-1; possibly TRBD1 or TRBD2 for D (6 bases each). Germline V gene data show CDR1 as LGHNA and CDR2 as YSLEER. V was clipped by 1 base and J by 4 bases, with 11 bases between them. CDR3 length: 15 amino acids. The CDR3, as DNA: TGCGCCAGCAGCCAAGTCGGGGGCCGTTACAATGAGCAGTTCTTC. The encoded protein is CASSQVGGRYNEQFF.

The chain recombines TRBV4-3 with TRBJ1-6; D not certain. The CDR3 contains 15 residues. Germline V gene lookup returns CDR1 LGHNA and CDR2 YSLEER. V was clipped by 0 bases and J by 7 bases, with 10 bases between them. This CDR3 reads CASSQEPRTNSPLHF. CDR3 nucleotides: TGCGCCAGCAGCCAAGAACCGAGGACCAATTCACCCCTCCACTTT.

V is TRBV7-2 and J is TRBJ2-5; D perhaps matches TRBD1 (6 bases). With 5 bases removed from V and 2 bases from J, the gap between germline ends came to 12 bases. The CDR3 totals 14 residues. Germline CDR1 is SGHTA and CDR2 is FQGNSA. For the CDR3, the DNA is TGTGCCAGCAGCAGGACAGTTTCGCAAGAGACCCAGTACTTC. Translated: CASSRTVSQETQYF.

The chain joins TRBV10-3 to TRBJ1-1; tentative D call: TRBD1 (5 bases). The CDR3 runs to 14 residues. Germline V gene lookup returns CDR1 ENHRY and CDR2 SYGVKD. The ends were cut back, 6 bases at V and 1 base at J, with 12 bases in the middle. The CDR3 DNA sequence: TGTGCCATCAGAAATCAGCAGGGGAACACTGAAGCTTTCTTT. Amino acid sequence: CAIRNQQGNTEAFF.

The V gene is TRBV4-3, the J gene TRBJ1-5, with D unclear. Trimming removed 3 bases at V and 7 bases at J, with 13 bases between. The germline gives CDR1 LGHNA, CDR2 YSLEER. CDR3 size: 14 residues. The CDR3 coding sequence is TGCGCCAGCAGCCAGTCGCTAGAATCACAGCCCCAGCATTTT. Protein: CASSQSLESQPQHF.

The chain is built from TRBV5-4 and TRBJ2-1; maybe TRBD2 (7 bases). Trimming shortened V by 4 bases and J by 1 base, and 15 bases separated the two germline ends. The CDR3 loop spans 16 amino acids. From germline, CDR1 is SGHNT and CDR2 YYREEE (reference sequence). CDR3 amino acids: CASSEGGSISYNEQFF. The CDR3 bases are TGTGCCAGCAGCGAGGGGGGGTCGATATCCTACAATGAGCAGTTCTTC.

The genes are TRBV27 and TRBJ1-4; D unresolved. The CDR3 contains 14 residues. Trimming stripped 8 bases from V and 5 bases from J, with 15 bases between. Germline lookup yields CDR1 MNHEY and CDR2 SMNVEV (reference sequence). The CDR3 nucleotides read TGTGCCAGCCGAAAATCCGTCCCGAATGAAAAACTGTTTTTT. As protein: CASRKSVPNEKLFF.

This chain joins TRBV7-9 and TRBJ1-1, with D unclear. Trimming removed 0 bases at V and 6 bases at J, with 5 bases between. CDR1 and CDR2 (germline): SEHNR, FQNEAQ (reference sequence). This CDR3 region has 12 residues. The DNA for the CDR3 is TGTGCCAGCAGCTTAGCGGAGGCTGAAGCTTTCTTT. It yields the protein CASSLAEAEAFF.

The gene calls are TRBV5-1 and TRBJ2-3; D is possibly TRBD2 (5 bases). Per the germline V gene, CDR1 is SGHRS and CDR2 is YFSETQ. The CDR3 spans 13 residues. The V gene lost 0 bases and the J gene lost 5 bases, with 7 bases spanning the gap. The CDR3 protein is CASSLDGGDTQYF. In nucleotides, the CDR3 is TGCGCCAGCAGCTTGGACGGAGGAGATACGCAGTATTTT. Filled out from reference TRBV5-1 and TRBJ2-3, the complete variable domain reads KAGVTQTPRYLIKTRGQQVTLSCSPISGHRSVSWYQQTPGQGLQFLFEYFSETQRNKGNFPGRFSGRQFSNSRSEMNVSTLELGDSALYLCASSLDGGDTQYFGPGTRLTVL.

This chain connects TRBV5-3 to TRBJ2-7; 9 bases line up with TRBD1. TRBV5-3 is reported as an ORF; its role is uncertain. V trimming: 4 bases; J trimming: 4 bases; junction bases outside the gene matches: 9. CDR3 length equals 15 residues. The CDR3 protein is CARSIKTGGLYEQYF. Here the CDR3 DNA reads TGTGCCAGAAGCATCAAGACAGGGGGATTGTACGAGCAGTACTTC.

J is TRBJ2-3 and V is TRBV5-6; a possible D gene is TRBD1 (6 bases). Germline V gene lookup returns CDR1 SGHDT and CDR2 YYEEEE. V lost 0 bases, J lost 3 bases, and 11 bases lay in between. The CDR3 is 15 amino acids. CDR3 sequence: CASSLAGARTDTQYF. The CDR3 DNA is TGTGCCAGCAGCTTGGCAGGGGCGCGGACAGATACGCAGTATTTT.

The chain is built from TRBV7-2 and TRBJ2-3; TRBD2 is a possible D gene (6 bases). CDR3 length equals 15 residues. The germline V gene encodes CDR1 SGHTA and CDR2 FQGNSA. Trimming took off 0 bases at V and 13 bases at J, with 20 bases between the two ends. The CDR3 DNA reads TGTGCCAGCAGCTTAGCGGAAGCCCCGACGGGGGTGGAGTATTTT. It specifies CASSLAEAPTGVEYF.

The genes are TRBV27 and TRBJ2-2; 7 bases match TRBD1. V was clipped by 6 bases and J by 6 bases; unmatched bases: 7. Germline-derived CDR1 and CDR2 are MNHEY and SMNVEV (reference sequence). This CDR3 spans 14 amino acids. The CDR3 spells CASRVDRRAGELFF. CDR3 in DNA: TGTGCCAGCAGAGTGGACAGGAGAGCCGGGGAGCTGTTTTTT.

The chain links TRBV5-1 to TRBJ2-1; 9 bases map to TRBD2. Trimming removed 3 bases from V and 2 bases from J; junction bases left unmatched: 12. CDR3 length equals 18 residues. Germline V gene data show CDR1 as SGHRS and CDR2 as YFSETQ. The CDR3: CASSYKTRAGGPYNEQFF. The CDR3 DNA reads as TGCGCCAGCAGCTATAAAACTCGCGCGGGAGGGCCCTACAATGAGCAGTTCTTC.

V gene TRBV6-4 combines with J gene TRBJ2-1; 9 bases fit TRBD2. This CDR3 has 15 residues. The germline CDR1 and CDR2 sequences are MRHNA and SNTAGT. J lost 7 bases, V lost 5 bases, and 9 bases had no gene match. CDR3 protein: CASSPTSGAGNEQFF. In DNA form, the CDR3 reads TGTGCCAGCAGTCCGACTAGCGGTGCGGGGAATGAGCAGTTCTTC.

In DNA form, the CDR3 reads TGCAGCGTGAGTTATCAGAACACTGAAGCTTTCTTT. Translated: CSVSYQNTEAFF. This sequence joins TRBV29-1 and TRBJ1-1; D remains ambiguous. This CDR3 spans 12 amino acids. Trimming pared 6 bases from V and 1 base from J, leaving 9 bases between. In germline, CDR1 is SQVTM, CDR2 ANQGSEA.

The chain uses TRBV15 and TRBJ2-7, with D hard to call. Per germline, CDR1 LNHNV and CDR2 YYDKDF (reference sequence). The CDR3 has 13 amino acids. V lost 3 bases and J lost 2, with 8 bases in between. DNA for the CDR3: TGTGCCACCAGCAGGGATCCAGCCTACGAGCAGTACTTC. Its translation is CATSRDPAYEQYF.

This chain connects TRBV15 to TRBJ2-6; either TRBD1 or TRBD2 may supply D (5 bases each). With 5 bases removed from V and 1 base from J, the gap between germline ends came to 15 bases. The CDR3 loop spans 17 amino acids. From germline, CDR1 is LNHNV and CDR2 YYDKDF (reference sequence). The CDR3 region has the DNA TGTGCCACCAGCCCCCGAGGGGCAGGTTCTGGGGCCAACGTCCTGACTTTC. Translation: CATSPRGAGSGANVLTF.

This chain links TRBV7-2 with TRBJ2-2, with 11 bases aligning to TRBD2. The CDR3 is 16 residues long. The V segment lost 5 bases and the J segment 8 bases; nucleotides outside the gene matches: 10. Germline CDR1 SGHTA, CDR2 FQGNSA. CDR3 sequence reads: CASSQSSGRAAGELFF. In DNA form, the CDR3 reads TGTGCCAGCAGCCAGAGTAGCGGGAGGGCCGCGGGGGAGCTGTTTTTT.

CDR3 residues: CASSLTGDPNYGYTF. Written as DNA, the CDR3 is TGTGCCAGCAGCCTTACAGGAGATCCTAACTATGGCTACACCTTC. This rearrangement joins TRBV5-6 to TRBJ1-2, with D maybe TRBD1 (5 bases). The germline CDR1 and CDR2 sequences are SGHDT and YYEEEE. Trimming took off 4 bases at V and 0 bases at J, with 13 bases between the two ends. This CDR3 spans 15 amino acids. The full variable domain, in which reference TRBV5-6 and TRBJ1-2 provide the parts outside the CDR3, is DAGVTQSPTHLIKTRGQQVTLRCSPKSGHDTVSWYQQALGQGPQFIFQYYEEEERQRGNFPDRFSGHQFPNYSSELNVNALLLGDSALYLCASSLTGDPNYGYTFGSGTRLTVV.

The chain couples TRBV15 to TRBJ1-1; TRBD1 is a possible D gene (6 bases). CDR3 length equals 14 residues. Trimming shortened V by 4 bases and J by 4 bases, and 13 bases separated the two germline ends. Germline V gene sequence: CDR1 LNHNV, CDR2 YYDKDF (reference sequence). The CDR3 DNA reads as TGTGCCACCAGCACAGCAGGGGACCGCACTGAAGCTTTCTTT. Translating gives CATSTAGDRTEAFF.

The chain is built from TRBV4-1 and TRBJ2-1; TRBD2 aligns across 8 bases. Germline CDR1 reads MGHRA; CDR2 reads YSYEKL. This CDR3 is built from 15 residues. Trimming took 3 bases from V and 9 from J; bases not matched to a gene: 10. This CDR3 is CASSQPSLAGPEQFF. In DNA form, the CDR3 reads TGCGCCAGCAGCCAGCCTTCTCTAGCGGGCCCTGAGCAGTTCTTC.

In its sample, this clone was seen once. V gene TRBV19 combines with J gene TRBJ1-2; D is perhaps TRBD1 (5 bases). The CDR3 length is 14 residues. V was clipped by 9 bases and J by 5 bases, with 19 bases between them. Germline V gene data show CDR1 as LNHDA and CDR2 as SQIVND (reference sequence). The CDR3 DNA is TGTGCCAGCAACTCCCAGGACATGCCATATGGCTACACCTTC. This encodes CASNSQDMPYGYTF.

The chain employs TRBV5-1 and TRBJ1-2, with D hard to call. The CDR3 covers 12 residues. CDR1 is SGHRS and CDR2 is YFSETQ in the germline V gene. V was pared by 0 bases and J by 8 bases, with 8 bases between. The DNA for the CDR3 is TGCGCCAGCAGCTTGGGGGCCCTCGGCTACACCTTC. Amino acid sequence: CASSLGALGYTF.